The clone carrying this T cell receptor (beta chain) was found once. Its antigen is still unknown. The sample comes from a study of T cell responses to AZD1222 COVID-19 vaccine. Overall study context: Samples with a second dose at about 4 or about 12 weeks were pooled together. Study observations and caveats: Nearly half of spike-specific TCRs reportedly target variant regions that are unmutated in the B.1.351 and B.1.1.7 variants. The span of vaccine-associated CD4 TCRs extended across spike, with dominance at 160-218 and 743-854. Most donors were white British and more were female, and clonal diversity was possibly underestimated.

Germline values: CDR1 LGHDT, CDR2 YNNKEL (reference sequence). The V end was cut by 0 bases, the J end by 1 base, with 6 bases between. This CDR3 contains 14 residues. Assay: immunoSEQ multiplex PCR; the TCRdb copy retains only in-frame clones and omits some. Among 150,000 to 200,000 clones listed, about nine tenths were seen once. This chain links TRBV3-1 (or the pseudogene TRBV3-2) with TRBJ1-1; D unclear. This receptor was identified in an adult in good health. The sequencing here drew on peripheral blood, taken on day 0 of AZD1222 vaccination. The CDR3 DNA reads TGTGCCAGCAGCCAAGAATGGGGGAACACTGAAGCTTTCTTT. Amino acid sequence: CASSQEWGNTEAFF.